This TCR beta chain stems from a study of blood T cells in healthy people across ages. The study's findings and limits: Unknown donor CMV status possibly confounded expanded clonotype changes. Investigators viewed diversity estimates from one million T cells as underestimates, the study reported.

Primers used in a second PCR of roughly 6 to 11 cycles were a sample-barcoded 5' primer and a J-beta primer mix. TCRdb re-called the 5' RACE reads with MiXCR, one entry per CDR3 protein. The data hold under 2 million distinct CDR3 sequences, with 30% to 40% observed a single time. Comment on this clonotype: Its antigen is undetermined.

The CDR3 is made up of 14 amino acids. Germline V gives CDR1 DFQATT, CDR2 SNEGSKA (reference sequence). With V trimmed by 1 base and J by 6 bases, 5 bases remained unmatched. The sequenced sample was blood. The chain couples TRBV20-1 to TRBJ2-7; 11 bases align to TRBD1. The TCR was taken from a young woman in good health. The CDR3 DNA sequence: TGCAGTGCTAGAGTTGGGACAGGGGGAATCGAGCAGTACTTC. It codes for CSARVGTGGIEQYF.